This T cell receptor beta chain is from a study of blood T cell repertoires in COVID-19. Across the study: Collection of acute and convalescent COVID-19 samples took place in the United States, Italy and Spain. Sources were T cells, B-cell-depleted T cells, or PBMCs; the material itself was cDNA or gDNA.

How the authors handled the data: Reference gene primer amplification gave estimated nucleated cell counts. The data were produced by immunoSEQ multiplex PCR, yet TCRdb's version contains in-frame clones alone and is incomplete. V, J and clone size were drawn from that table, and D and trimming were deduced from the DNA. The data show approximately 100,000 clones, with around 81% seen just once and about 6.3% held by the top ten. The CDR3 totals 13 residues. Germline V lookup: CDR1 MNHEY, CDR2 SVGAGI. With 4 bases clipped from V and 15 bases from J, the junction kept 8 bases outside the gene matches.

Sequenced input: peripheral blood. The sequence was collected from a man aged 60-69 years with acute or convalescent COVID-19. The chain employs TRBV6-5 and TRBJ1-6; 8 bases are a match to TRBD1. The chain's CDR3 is CASSWMGQASLHF. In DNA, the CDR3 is TGTGCCAGCAGTTGGATGGGACAGGCTAGCCTCCACTTT.